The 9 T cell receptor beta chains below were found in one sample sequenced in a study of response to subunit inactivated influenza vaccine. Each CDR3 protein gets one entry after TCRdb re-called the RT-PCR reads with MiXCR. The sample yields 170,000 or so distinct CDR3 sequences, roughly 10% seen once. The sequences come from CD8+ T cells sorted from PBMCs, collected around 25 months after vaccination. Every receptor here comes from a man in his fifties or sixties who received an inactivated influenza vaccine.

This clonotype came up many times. The CDR3, as DNA: TGCGCCAGCAGCCAATTTTCGTCGGGGTACACAGATACGCAGTATTTT. Residues: CASSQFSSGYTDTQYF. This chain links TRBV4-1 with TRBJ2-3; possibly TRBD2 for D (5 bases). Trimming removed 2 bases at V and 2 bases at J, with 14 bases between. The CDR3 runs 16 residues. In germline, CDR1 is MGHRA, CDR2 YSYEKL.

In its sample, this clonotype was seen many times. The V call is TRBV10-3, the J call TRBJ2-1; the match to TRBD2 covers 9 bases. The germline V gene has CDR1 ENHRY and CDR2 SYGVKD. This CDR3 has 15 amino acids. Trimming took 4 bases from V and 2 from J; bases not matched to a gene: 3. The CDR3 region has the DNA TGTGCCATCAGTGGACTAGCGGCACCCTACAATGAGCAGTTCTTC. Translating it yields CAISGLAAPYNEQFF.

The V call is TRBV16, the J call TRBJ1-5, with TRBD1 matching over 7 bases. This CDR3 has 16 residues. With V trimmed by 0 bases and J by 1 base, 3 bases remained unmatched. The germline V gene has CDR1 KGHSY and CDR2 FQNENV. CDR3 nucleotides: TGTGCCAGCAGCCAATCCCCAGGGGGGAGCAATCAGCCCCAGCATTTT. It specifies CASSQSPGGSNQPQHF.

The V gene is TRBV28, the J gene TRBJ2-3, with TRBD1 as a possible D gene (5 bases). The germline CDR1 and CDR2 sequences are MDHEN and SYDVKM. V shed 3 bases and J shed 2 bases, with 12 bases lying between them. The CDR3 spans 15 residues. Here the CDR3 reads CASSLTVGHTDTQYF. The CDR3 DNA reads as TGTGCCAGCAGTTTGACAGTTGGGCACACAGATACGCAGTATTTT. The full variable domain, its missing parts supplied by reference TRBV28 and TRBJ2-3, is DVKVTQSSRYLVKRTGEKVFLECVQDMDHENMFWYRQDPGLGLRLIYFSYDVKMKEKGDIPEGYSVSREKKERFSLILESASTNQTSMYLCASSLTVGHTDTQYFGPGTRLTVL.

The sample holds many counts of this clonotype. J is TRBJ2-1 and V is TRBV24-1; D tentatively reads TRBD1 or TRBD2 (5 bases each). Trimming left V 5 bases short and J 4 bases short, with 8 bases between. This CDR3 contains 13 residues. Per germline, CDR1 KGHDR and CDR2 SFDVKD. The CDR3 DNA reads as TGTGCCACCAGTGGTGGGGGTTACAATGAGCAGTTCTTC. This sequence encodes CATSGGGYNEQFF.

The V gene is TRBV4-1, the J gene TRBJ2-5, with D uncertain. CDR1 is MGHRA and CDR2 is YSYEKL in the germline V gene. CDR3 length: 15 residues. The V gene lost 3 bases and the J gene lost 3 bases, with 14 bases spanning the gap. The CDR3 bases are TGCGCCAGCAGCCATCCGGCAGCCGATAAAGAGACCCAGTACTTC. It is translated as CASSHPAADKETQYF.

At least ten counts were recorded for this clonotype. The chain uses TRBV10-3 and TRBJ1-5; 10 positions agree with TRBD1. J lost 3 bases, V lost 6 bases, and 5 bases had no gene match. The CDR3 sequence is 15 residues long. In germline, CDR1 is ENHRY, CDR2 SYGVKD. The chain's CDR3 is CAIRAGTGANQPQHF. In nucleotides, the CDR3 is TGTGCCATCAGGGCCGGGACAGGGGCCAATCAGCCCCAGCATTTT.

CDR3: CASSGTAGGRVEQYF. The CDR3 region has the DNA TGTGCCAGCAGCGGCACAGCGGGAGGGCGAGTCGAGCAGTACTTC. The genes are TRBV27 and TRBJ2-7, with TRBD2 matching over 10 bases. The CDR3 runs to 15 residues. The J segment lost 6 bases and the V segment lost 6 bases, leaving 11 bases of the junction unmatched. Germline V lookup: CDR1 MNHEY, CDR2 SMNVEV (reference sequence).

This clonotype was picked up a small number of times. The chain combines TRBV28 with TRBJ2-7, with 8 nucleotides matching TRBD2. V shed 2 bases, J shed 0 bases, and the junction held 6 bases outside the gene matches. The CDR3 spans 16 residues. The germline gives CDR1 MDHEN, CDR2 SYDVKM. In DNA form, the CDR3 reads TGTGCCAGCAGTTTAGGTAAACTAGCGGTCTCCTACGAGCAGTACTTC. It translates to CASSLGKLAVSYEQYF. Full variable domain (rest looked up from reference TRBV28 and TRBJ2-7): DVKVTQSSRYLVKRTGEKVFLECVQDMDHENMFWYRQDPGLGLRLIYFSYDVKMKEKGDIPEGYSVSREKKERFSLILESASTNQTSMYLCASSLGKLAVSYEQYFGPGTRLTVT.